Listed below are T cell receptor beta chains from one sample, sequenced in a study of long-term antiretroviral therapy in people with HIV. Using immunoSEQ multiplex PCR, the repertoire was profiled, and TCRdb retains in-frame clones only, with some absent. Of more than 15,000 clones in the sample, more than 85% were seen once. The sample in question was unsorted PBMCs, obtained 0.3 years after starting antiretroviral therapy. The receptor source for this set is a man aged 55 to 69 with HIV. CDR3s include the opening cysteine and the closing phenylalanine or tryptophan. The order of the fields is J gene, D gene, clone size, V gene, CDR3 protein, CDR3 DNA. A D gene is named only where the DNA matches it firmly. Clone size is not always given. Where it is, it says once, few, many or a class for expanded clones.

j_call: TRBJ1-6; d_call: TRBD1; clone_size: .; v_call: TRBV5-1; cdr3_aa: CASSNRQGGTDSPLHF; cdr3_nt: TGCGCCAGCAGCAATAGACAGGGAGGTACGGATTCCCCCCTCCACTTT
j_call: TRBJ2-5; d_call: TRBD2; clone_size: .; v_call: TRBV9; cdr3_aa: CASSVTAGGNLYQETQYF; cdr3_nt: TGTGCCAGCAGCGTAACAGCGGGAGGCAATTTGTACCAAGAGACCCAGTACTTC
j_call: TRBJ2-7; d_call: .; clone_size: .; v_call: TRBV29-1; cdr3_aa: CSVGATPGYEQYF; cdr3_nt: TGCAGCGTTGGGGCAACCCCTGGCTACGAGCAGTACTTC
j_call: TRBJ2-7; d_call: TRBD1; clone_size: .; v_call: TRBV11-1; cdr3_aa: CASSTGQGWEQYF; cdr3_nt: TGTGCCAGCAGCACGGGACAGGGATGGGAGCAGTACTTC
j_call: TRBJ1-3; d_call: .; clone_size: .; v_call: TRBV10-3; cdr3_aa: CAIIRNLGGRAGNTIYF; cdr3_nt: TGTGCCATCATTCGGAATCTTGGGGGGAGAGCTGGAAACACCATATATTTT
j_call: TRBJ2-3; d_call: .; clone_size: .; v_call: TRBV11-1; cdr3_aa: CASSLGPSTDTQYF; cdr3_nt: TGTGCCAGCAGCTTAGGCCCGTCGACAGATACGCAGTATTTT
j_call: TRBJ2-3; d_call: .; clone_size: .; v_call: TRBV11-3; cdr3_aa: CASSSPSTDTQYF; cdr3_nt: TGTGCCAGCAGCTCTCCGTCAACAGATACGCAGTATTTT
j_call: TRBJ1-1; d_call: .; clone_size: .; v_call: TRBV11-2; cdr3_aa: CASTTRGAVTEAFF; cdr3_nt: TGTGCCAGCACAACCCGGGGGGCGGTCACTGAAGCTTTCTTT
j_call: TRBJ2-7; d_call: TRBD2; clone_size: .; v_call: TRBV19; cdr3_aa: CASSVTGTSAATVSYEQYF; cdr3_nt: TGTGCCAGTAGTGTGACCGGGACTAGCGCGGCTACCGTCTCCTACGAGCAGTACTTC
j_call: TRBJ2-7; d_call: .; clone_size: .; v_call: TRBV5-4; cdr3_aa: CASSLGGTGPTSYEQYF; cdr3_nt: TGTGCCAGCAGCTTGGGAGGGACCGGGCCAACCTCCTACGAGCAGTACTTC
j_call: TRBJ1-4; d_call: .; clone_size: once; v_call: TRBV14; cdr3_aa: CASSQDRANEKLFF; cdr3_nt: TGTGCCAGCAGCCAAGATAGGGCTAATGAAAAACTGTTTTTT
j_call: TRBJ2-7; d_call: TRBD1; clone_size: .; v_call: TRBV5-1; cdr3_aa: CASRSGQGSSGLIAGSYEQYF; cdr3_nt: TGCGCCAGCAGGTCGGGACAGGGTTCCTCTGGCTTAATAGCGGGCTCCTACGAGCAGTACTTC
j_call: TRBJ2-7; d_call: .; clone_size: .; v_call: TRBV6-6; cdr3_aa: CASSYVYEQYF; cdr3_nt: TGTGCCAGCAGTTACGTCTACGAGCAGTACTTC
j_call: TRBJ1-5; d_call: .; clone_size: .; v_call: TRBV6-6; cdr3_aa: CASTPWDRPNQPQHF; cdr3_nt: TGTGCCAGCACTCCCTGGGACCGGCCCAATCAGCCCCAGCATTTT
j_call: TRBJ2-3; d_call: .; clone_size: once; v_call: TRBV6-5; cdr3_aa: CASSSTWGTQYF; cdr3_nt: TGTGCCAGCAGTTCAACCTGGGGTACGCAGTATTTT
j_call: TRBJ1-1; d_call: .; clone_size: .; v_call: TRBV5-1; cdr3_aa: CASSLGGGYAGVDTEAFF; cdr3_nt: TGCGCCAGCAGCTTGGGGGGAGGCTACGCAGGGGTTGACACTGAAGCTTTCTTT
j_call: TRBJ2-7; d_call: TRBD1; clone_size: .; v_call: TRBV29-1; cdr3_aa: CSFLTGGDGKQYF; cdr3_nt: TGCAGCTTCTTGACAGGGGGCGATGGTAAGCAGTACTTC
j_call: TRBJ1-2; d_call: TRBD1; clone_size: .; v_call: TRBV6-9; cdr3_aa: CASSMDRAYGYTF; cdr3_nt: TGTGCCAGCAGTATGGACAGGGCCTACGGCTACACCTTC
j_call: TRBJ1-2; d_call: TRBD1; clone_size: .; v_call: TRBV6-5; cdr3_aa: CASSKTGGRGYTF; cdr3_nt: TGTGCCAGCAGTAAAACAGGGGGTCGGGGCTACACCTTC
j_call: TRBJ1-3; d_call: TRBD1; clone_size: .; v_call: TRBV5-1; cdr3_aa: CASTGGGDGNTIYF; cdr3_nt: TGCGCCAGCACAGGGGGCGGCGATGGAAACACCATATATTTT
j_call: TRBJ1-4; d_call: TRBD1; clone_size: .; v_call: TRBV5-1; cdr3_aa: CASSLGTGTNEKLFF; cdr3_nt: TGCGCCAGCAGCTTAGGGACAGGGACTAATGAAAAACTGTTTTTT
j_call: TRBJ2-4; d_call: TRBD2; clone_size: .; v_call: TRBV19; cdr3_aa: CASSITGLPRIQYF; cdr3_nt: TGTGCCAGTAGTATCACGGGACTACCCCGAATTCAGTACTTC
j_call: TRBJ1-1; d_call: .; clone_size: .; v_call: TRBV5-1; cdr3_aa: CASSLNPTEAFF; cdr3_nt: TGCGCCAGCAGCTTGAACCCAACTGAAGCTTTCTTT
j_call: TRBJ1-3; d_call: .; clone_size: .; v_call: TRBV20-1; cdr3_aa: CSSGSGNTIYF; cdr3_nt: TGCAGCTCAGGCTCCGGAAACACCATATATTTT
j_call: TRBJ2-7; d_call: TRBD2; clone_size: .; v_call: TRBV7-2; cdr3_aa: CASSRLAGFYEQYF; cdr3_nt: TGTGCCAGCAGCAGACTAGCGGGGTTCTACGAGCAGTACTTC
j_call: TRBJ2-7; d_call: TRBD1; clone_size: .; v_call: TRBV27; cdr3_aa: CASTLIGRGSYEQYF; cdr3_nt: TGTGCCAGCACTTTAATAGGCAGGGGGAGTTACGAGCAGTACTTC
j_call: TRBJ1-1; d_call: .; clone_size: .; v_call: TRBV4-3; cdr3_aa: CASSQTGRGTEAFF; cdr3_nt: TGCGCCAGCAGCCAAACAGGGCGCGGGACTGAAGCTTTCTTT
j_call: TRBJ1-4; d_call: TRBD1; clone_size: .; v_call: TRBV7-8; cdr3_aa: CASSFQDRVGEKLFF; cdr3_nt: TGTGCCAGCAGCTTCCAGGACAGGGTCGGAGAAAAACTGTTTTTT
j_call: TRBJ1-4; d_call: .; clone_size: .; v_call: TRBV25-1; cdr3_aa: CASSEPGGREKLFF; cdr3_nt: TGTGCCAGCAGTGAACCCGGGGGAAGAGAAAAACTGTTTTTT
j_call: TRBJ1-1; d_call: .; clone_size: .; v_call: TRBV6-4; cdr3_aa: CASRVPRTLDRGNTEAFF; cdr3_nt: TGTGCCAGCCGAGTTCCTCGCACCCTAGACCGGGGGAACACTGAAGCTTTCTTT
j_call: TRBJ1-2; d_call: .; clone_size: once; v_call: TRBV15; cdr3_aa: CATSRGGAEANYGYTF; cdr3_nt: TGTGCCACCAGCAGGGGCGGGGCTGAAGCTAACTATGGCTACACCTTC
j_call: TRBJ1-5; d_call: TRBD1; clone_size: .; v_call: TRBV5-1; cdr3_aa: CASSWGTGNRNQPQHF; cdr3_nt: TGCGCCAGCAGCTGGGGGACAGGGAACCGCAATCAGCCCCAGCATTTT
j_call: TRBJ1-1; d_call: .; clone_size: .; v_call: TRBV6-5; cdr3_aa: CASSYSRGWGEAFF; cdr3_nt: TGTGCCAGCAGTTACTCTCGGGGGTGGGGTGAAGCTTTCTTT
j_call: TRBJ2-1; d_call: .; clone_size: .; v_call: TRBV10-3; cdr3_aa: CAISGTKGAAGNEQFF; cdr3_nt: TGTGCCATCAGTGGGACTAAAGGGGCCGCGGGCAATGAGCAGTTCTTC
j_call: TRBJ2-1; d_call: .; clone_size: once; v_call: TRBV10-1; cdr3_aa: CASSESVGATYNEQFF; cdr3_nt: TGCGCCAGCAGTGAGTCAGTGGGGGCCACCTACAATGAGCAGTTCTTC
j_call: TRBJ2-7; d_call: TRBD2; clone_size: .; v_call: TRBV5-4; cdr3_aa: CASSPSGSKFSYEQYF; cdr3_nt: TGTGCCAGCAGCCCTAGCGGGAGTAAGTTCTCCTACGAGCAGTACTTC
j_call: TRBJ2-7; d_call: .; clone_size: .; v_call: TRBV5-6; cdr3_aa: CASSWGRGNYEQYF; cdr3_nt: TGTGCCAGCAGCTGGGGACGGGGAAACTACGAGCAGTACTTC
j_call: TRBJ2-4; d_call: TRBD2; clone_size: .; v_call: TRBV13; cdr3_aa: CASSPPRSGDKNIQYF; cdr3_nt: TGTGCCAGCAGCCCTCCTAGGAGCGGGGACAAAAACATTCAGTACTTC
j_call: TRBJ2-5; d_call: TRBD2; clone_size: .; v_call: TRBV2; cdr3_aa: CAGRGGRARETQYF; cdr3_nt: TGTGCCGGGAGAGGCGGGAGGGCCAGAGAGACCCAGTACTTC
j_call: TRBJ2-1; d_call: .; clone_size: .; v_call: TRBV9; cdr3_aa: CASSAFGGREQFF; cdr3_nt: TGTGCCAGCAGCGCCTTTGGAGGGCGTGAGCAGTTCTTC
j_call: TRBJ2-2; d_call: .; clone_size: .; v_call: TRBV14; cdr3_aa: CASSQSLIGELFF; cdr3_nt: TGTGCCAGCAGCCAGTCCCTTATCGGGGAGCTGTTTTTT
j_call: TRBJ1-4; d_call: TRBD1; clone_size: .; v_call: TRBV6-5; cdr3_aa: CASSYSGTGQEKLFF; cdr3_nt: TGTGCCAGCAGTTACTCGGGGACAGGGCAGGAAAAACTGTTTTTT
j_call: TRBJ1-6; d_call: .; clone_size: .; v_call: TRBV11-2; cdr3_aa: CASSPLADHGSSPLHF; cdr3_nt: TGTGCCAGCAGCCCCCTCGCGGACCACGGCAGTTCACCCCTCCACTTT
j_call: TRBJ2-6; d_call: .; clone_size: .; v_call: TRBV5-1; cdr3_aa: CASSLVQGGRGANVLTF; cdr3_nt: TGCGCCAGCAGCTTGGTACAGGGGGGGCGTGGGGCCAACGTCCTGACTTTC
j_call: TRBJ2-1; d_call: .; clone_size: once; v_call: TRBV29-1; cdr3_aa: CRTGEIPNEQFF; cdr3_nt: TGCAGGACCGGGGAGATACCGAATGAGCAGTTCTTC
j_call: TRBJ1-1; d_call: .; clone_size: once; v_call: TRBV30; cdr3_aa: CAWQEENRYHTEAFF; cdr3_nt: TGTGCCTGGCAGGAGGAAAACAGGTACCACACTGAAGCTTTCTTT
j_call: TRBJ1-5; d_call: .; clone_size: few; v_call: TRBV7-9; cdr3_aa: CASSLRGGSFDHQPQHF; cdr3_nt: TGTGCCAGCAGCTTACGGGGAGGGAGTTTTGATCATCAGCCCCAGCATTTT
j_call: TRBJ2-5; d_call: .; clone_size: .; v_call: TRBV5-1; cdr3_aa: CASSLIVTPGGETQYF; cdr3_nt: TGCGCCAGCAGCTTGATTGTGACTCCCGGGGGAGAGACCCAGTACTTC
j_call: TRBJ2-1; d_call: .; clone_size: once; v_call: TRBV11-1; cdr3_aa: CASSPTMDEQFF; cdr3_nt: TGTGCCAGCAGCCCAACAATGGATGAGCAGTTCTTC
j_call: TRBJ1-5; d_call: .; clone_size: .; v_call: TRBV5-8; cdr3_aa: CASSLAPGVINQPQHF; cdr3_nt: TGTGCCAGCAGCTTGGCCCCAGGGGTAATCAATCAGCCCCAGCATTTT
j_call: TRBJ1-2; d_call: .; clone_size: .; v_call: TRBV27; cdr3_aa: CASSLSEGLGGYTF; cdr3_nt: TGTGCCAGCAGTTTATCGGAGGGCCTCGGTGGCTACACCTTC
j_call: TRBJ1-1; d_call: TRBD1; clone_size: .; v_call: TRBV11-2; cdr3_aa: CASSLGQGGTEAFF; cdr3_nt: TGTGCCAGCAGTTTAGGACAGGGGGGGACTGAAGCTTTCTTT
j_call: TRBJ1-5; d_call: .; clone_size: .; v_call: TRBV18; cdr3_aa: CASSKEQGRQPQHF; cdr3_nt: TGTGCCAGCTCCAAAGAGCAGGGAAGGCAGCCCCAGCATTTT
j_call: TRBJ1-5; d_call: .; clone_size: .; v_call: TRBV5-1; cdr3_aa: CASSLDTQGQPQHF; cdr3_nt: TGCGCCAGCAGCTTGGATACGCAGGGTCAGCCCCAGCATTTT
j_call: TRBJ2-3; d_call: TRBD2; clone_size: .; v_call: TRBV5-1; cdr3_aa: CASSWKGLATADTQYF; cdr3_nt: TGCGCCAGCAGCTGGAAGGGACTAGCTACGGCAGATACGCAGTATTTT
j_call: TRBJ1-1; d_call: TRBD1; clone_size: .; v_call: TRBV18; cdr3_aa: CASSGNRGLGTEAFF; cdr3_nt: TGTGCCAGCTCAGGAAACAGGGGGCTGGGCACTGAAGCTTTCTTT
j_call: TRBJ1-6; d_call: .; clone_size: .; v_call: TRBV10-3; cdr3_aa: CAITTGTSPLHF; cdr3_nt: TGTGCCATCACCACCGGGACATCACCCCTCCACTTT
j_call: TRBJ1-6; d_call: TRBD1; clone_size: .; v_call: TRBV30; cdr3_aa: CAWNRQGSSPLHF; cdr3_nt: TGTGCCTGGAACAGACAGGGATCTTCACCCCTCCACTTT
j_call: TRBJ1-5; d_call: TRBD1; clone_size: .; v_call: TRBV7-2; cdr3_aa: CASSTGQGYQPQHF; cdr3_nt: TGTGCCAGCAGCACGGGACAGGGATATCAGCCCCAGCATTTT
j_call: TRBJ2-3; d_call: .; clone_size: .; v_call: TRBV27; cdr3_aa: CASSLRAGRTDTQYF; cdr3_nt: TGTGCCAGCAGTTTACGAGCGGGCCGCACAGATACGCAGTATTTT